One and the same sample provided the 32 T cell receptor beta chains below, sequenced in a study of blood T cell repertoires in COVID-19 (TCRdb year 2020). Library preparation used the immunoSEQ multiplex PCR assay. TCRdb took this table from immuneACCESS and kept in-frame rearrangements with V and J called. Such tables lack part of the clones; where checked against another copy, unresolved V genes explain under half of the gap, and the rest is unexplained. The sample has under 400,000 clones on record, 90% of them singletons. 2.5% to 3% of the sample is in the top ten clones. The sample was peripheral blood. The receptors originated from a woman aged 25-40 years with COVID-19, enrolled during active disease.

V and J are TRBV30 and TRBJ1-6, with D tentatively TRBD1 (6 bases). The V gene's germline CDR1 is GTSNPN and CDR2 SVGIG (reference sequence). This CDR3 is 16 amino acids long. V gave up 7 bases and J gave up 10 bases, with 26 bases separating them. CDR3 loop: CASTPGAGVRKSPLHF. For the CDR3, the DNA is TGTGCCTCAACGCCTGGGGCAGGGGTTCGAAAATCACCCCTCCACTTT.

CDR3 coding DNA: TGTGCCAGCAGACAAGACAGGACAGTGCAGTATTTT. Translation gives CASRQDRTVQYF. The chain recombines TRBV7-9 with TRBJ2-3; D perhaps matches TRBD1 (6 bases). This CDR3 spans 12 amino acids. CDR1 is SEHNR and CDR2 is FQNEAQ in the germline V gene (reference sequence). Deletions cut 6 bases from V and 11 bases from J, with 15 bases between.

This chain joins TRBV9 and TRBJ1-4, with D maybe TRBD1 (6 bases). CDR1 and CDR2 from the germline V gene are SGDLS and YYNGEE. Trimming took off 4 bases at V and 4 bases at J, with 11 bases between the two ends. This CDR3 spans 14 amino acids. The CDR3 sequence is CASSPGQSNEKLFF. CDR3 bases: TGTGCCAGCAGCCCCGGACAGAGTAATGAAAAACTGTTTTTT.

This clone has only a few counts. This chain links TRBV5-6 with TRBJ2-2, with D possibly matching TRBD2 (5 bases). Trimming cost V 0 bases and J 7 bases, with 13 bases left between them. This CDR3 contains 15 residues. Germline CDR1 and CDR2: SGHDT and YYEEEE. The DNA for the CDR3 is TGTGCCAGCAGCTTGGCCCGGAGGATCCGCGGGGAGCTGTTTTTT. This codes for CASSLARRIRGELFF.

This clone was seen only once. At one of its ends the junction is not consistent with the germline gene, which may arise from a read error. CDR3 DNA: TGTGCCAGCCGTGACAGGTCCTTTGGCTACACCTTC. Translating it yields CASRDRSFGYTF. The chain joins TRBV2 to TRBJ1-2, with a tentative D call TRBD1 (6 bases). Germline V lookup: CDR1 SNHLY, CDR2 FYNNEI. The length of the CDR3 is 12 residues.

The rearrangement uses TRBV11-3 and TRBJ1-2, with D perhaps matching TRBD1 (6 bases). This CDR3 spans 18 amino acids. The germline V and J ends were trimmed by 5 bases and 2 bases, with 24 bases remaining between them. CDR1 SGHNT and CDR2 YENEEA come from the germline V gene. The CDR3 loop reads CASSLTRAGEGPNYGYTF. CDR3 DNA: TGTGCCAGCAGCCTAACCAGGGCAGGGGAAGGACCCAACTATGGCTACACCTTC.

This chain links TRBV5-4 with TRBJ1-2, with 10 bases identical to TRBD1. The V segment lost 4 bases and the J segment 3 bases; nucleotides outside the gene matches: 3. The germline gives CDR1 SGHNT, CDR2 YYREEE (reference sequence). This CDR3 spans 14 amino acids. The CDR3 sequence: CASSLDRGYYGYTF. The CDR3 DNA reads TGTGCCAGCAGCCTGGACAGGGGGTACTATGGCTACACCTTC.

The CDR3 DNA reads TGTGCCAGCAGTGCCGAAGGGCGGGGGGAACGTGAAAAACTGTTTTTT. As protein: CASSAEGRGEREKLFF. The V and J genes are TRBV25-1 and TRBJ1-4, with a weak D call TRBD1 (5 bases). V gave up 4 bases and J gave up 7 bases, with 19 bases separating them. This CDR3 comprises 16 residues. CDR1 and CDR2 (germline): MGHDK, SYGVNS.

The V and J genes are TRBV10-1 and TRBJ1-4, with D possibly TRBD1 on 6 matching bases. Deletions cut 0 bases from V and 8 bases from J, with 10 bases between. Looked up from germline, CDR1 is WNHNN and CDR2 is SYGVQD (reference sequence). The length of the CDR3 is 14 residues. The DNA of the CDR3 is TGCGCCAGCAGTGAGTCGGGGGCGGCCGAAAAACTGTTTTTT. Translation: CASSESGAAEKLFF.

The chain carries TRBV19 and TRBJ1-5, with 7 positions matching TRBD1. The J segment lost 9 bases and the V segment lost 5 bases, leaving 10 bases of the junction unmatched. CDR1 LNHDA and CDR2 SQIVND come from the germline V gene (reference sequence). CDR3 length equals 14 residues. CDR3 sequence reads: CASSVIDRDGPQHF. The CDR3 bases are TGTGCCAGTAGTGTCATCGACAGGGACGGGCCCCAGCATTTT.

This clone was seen more than once but under ten times. The same CDR3 can be traced to other DNA sequences in this sample. The rearrangement joins TRBV7-2 to TRBJ2-7; 10 bases map to TRBD2. Germline trimming cut 5 bases from V and 2 bases from J; bases unmatched to any gene: 9. The CDR3 is made up of 16 amino acids. Germline CDR1 and CDR2: SGHTA and FQGNSA. CDR3 in amino acids: CASSRRTSGITYEQYF. Written as DNA, the CDR3 is TGTGCCAGCAGCCGTCGGACTAGCGGAATTACCTACGAGCAGTACTTC.

The chain couples TRBV19 to TRBJ2-1; 8 nucleotides match TRBD1. With 5 bases clipped from V and 2 bases from J, the junction kept 5 bases outside the gene matches. Germline-derived CDR1 and CDR2 are LNHDA and SQIVND (reference sequence). There are 15 residues in the CDR3. CDR3 DNA: TGTGCCAGTAGTGACCAGGGGGCCCCCTACAATGAGCAGTTCTTC. Protein: CASSDQGAPYNEQFF.

The rearrangement joins TRBV30 to TRBJ1-1, with D unresolved. CDR3 length: 13 residues. Germline CDR1 reads GTSNPN; CDR2 reads SVGIG (reference sequence). V gave up 5 bases and J gave up 4 bases, with 14 bases separating them. In DNA form, the CDR3 reads TGTGCCTGGGACGTGGCCGGAGGCACTGAAGCTTTCTTT. Translating gives CAWDVAGGTEAFF.

The chain has TRBV19 and TRBJ2-2; 7 nucleotides line up with TRBD2. Losses at the gene ends were 5 bases for V and 5 bases for J; bases not matched to a gene: 8. The length of the CDR3 is 15 residues. Per germline, CDR1 LNHDA and CDR2 SQIVND (reference sequence). As DNA, the CDR3 is TGTGCCAGTAGTTCGGCGGGAGTCGGTACCGGGGAGCTGTTTTTT. This codes for CASSSAGVGTGELFF.

The chain employs TRBV5-1 and TRBJ2-1; 7 positions agree with TRBD2. The CDR3 is 18 residues long. Germline V gene data show CDR1 as SGHRS and CDR2 as YFSETQ. The trim removed 0 bases at V and 2 bases at J, leaving 11 bases unmatched. DNA of the CDR3: TGCGCCAGCAGCTTGGACCGGGCGGCGGGAGTACCCTACAATGAGCAGTTCTTC. Translating it yields CASSLDRAAGVPYNEQFF.

The chain is built from TRBV5-6 and TRBJ2-2, with a weak D call TRBD1 (5 bases). V was shortened by 1 base and J by 4 bases, with 8 bases between the two germline ends. CDR3 length: 14 amino acids. Germline CDR1 and CDR2: SGHDT and YYEEEE. The CDR3 here is CASSLQGRTGELFF. The CDR3 coding sequence is TGTGCCAGCAGCTTGCAGGGTCGCACCGGGGAGCTGTTTTTT.

V is TRBV10-3 and J is TRBJ2-7; 14 nucleotides align to TRBD2. In germline, CDR1 is ENHRY, CDR2 SYGVKD. Trimming removed 4 bases from V and 4 bases from J; junction bases left unmatched: 6. This CDR3 comprises 16 residues. CDR3 in DNA: TGTGCCATCAGTGCCGGGACTAGCGGGAGTTCATACGAGCAGTACTTC. Its translation is CAISAGTSGSSYEQYF.

The J gene is TRBJ1-5, the V gene TRBV19; 10 bases map to TRBD1. Per germline, CDR1 LNHDA and CDR2 SQIVND (reference sequence). After removal of 3 bases from V and 2 bases from J, the junction contained 4 bases not matched to a gene. The length of the CDR3 is 16 residues. The CDR3 loop is CASSIGQGVGNQPQHF. Written as DNA, the CDR3 is TGTGCCAGTAGTATTGGACAGGGGGTAGGCAATCAGCCCCAGCATTTT.

This chain uses TRBV9 with TRBJ2-3; D call uncertain. In germline, CDR1 is SGDLS, CDR2 YYNGEE. Trimming stripped 0 bases from V and 4 bases from J, with 9 bases between. The CDR3 loop spans 14 amino acids. In nucleotides, the CDR3 is TGTGCCAGCAGCGTAGGGGTCGGAGCAGATACGCAGTATTTT. Its protein is CASSVGVGADTQYF.

About this clone: Within the sample, other DNA sequences also encode this same CDR3. The chain carries TRBV27 and TRBJ1-1; D remains unclear. CDR1 is MNHEY and CDR2 is SMNVEV in the germline V gene (reference sequence). V lost 0 bases and J 2 bases, leaving 7 bases between the germline ends. This CDR3 spans 14 amino acids. CDR3 in DNA: TGTGCCAGCAGTTTATCCGGAGGCAACACTGAAGCTTTCTTT. It yields the protein CASSLSGGNTEAFF.

The V call is TRBV5-4, the J call TRBJ1-4, with 11 bases identical to TRBD1. Germline CDR1 is SGHNT and CDR2 is YYREEE (reference sequence). Trimming took 2 bases from V and 6 from J; bases not matched to a gene: 3. The CDR3 length is 15 residues. The CDR3 bases are TGTGCCAGCAGCTTACGGACAGGGGGCGATGAAAAACTGTTTTTT. Its protein is CASSLRTGGDEKLFF.

The V and J genes are TRBV5-5 and TRBJ2-1; TRBD1 is a possible D gene (5 bases). The CDR3 has 14 residues. V was clipped by 2 bases and J by 4 bases, with 10 bases between them. CDR1 is SGHKS and CDR2 is YYEKEE in the germline V gene (reference sequence). The CDR3 region has the DNA TGTGCCAGCAGCTTTGAACAGGCATACAATGAGCAGTTCTTC. Protein product: CASSFEQAYNEQFF.

The chain uses TRBV28 and TRBJ2-7; perhaps TRBD2 as D (6 bases). Germline V CDR1 and CDR2: MDHEN, SYDVKM. The CDR3 is 15 residues long. V gave up 3 bases and J gave up 0 bases, with 12 bases separating them. The CDR3 here is CASSFSGPSSYEQYF. As DNA, the CDR3 is TGTGCCAGCAGTTTTAGCGGCCCTAGCTCCTACGAGCAGTACTTC.

The rearrangement joins TRBV10-3 to TRBJ2-6; 7 bases are a match to TRBD1. Looked up from germline, CDR1 is ENHRY and CDR2 is SYGVKD. The CDR3 is made up of 18 amino acids. The trim removed 6 bases at V and 0 bases at J, leaving 11 bases unmatched. CDR3 residues: CAIRGLTGSISGANVLTF. In DNA form, the CDR3 reads TGTGCCATCAGGGGATTGACAGGGTCTATCTCTGGGGCCAACGTCCTGACTTTC.

V gene TRBV11-3 combines with J gene TRBJ1-6; 7 bases agree with TRBD1. V was pared by 3 bases and J by 9 bases, with 8 bases of the junction left unmatched. Germline-derived CDR1 and CDR2 are SGHNT and YENEEA. The CDR3 spans 15 residues. For the CDR3, the DNA is TGTGCCAGCAGCTTTATTCACAGGGGTAGTTCACCCCTCCACTTT. It specifies CASSFIHRGSSPLHF.

The CDR3 spells CASSTTGSRGYTF. The CDR3 coding sequence is TGTGCCAGCAGTACGACAGGGAGTCGTGGCTACACCTTC. The genes are TRBV28 and TRBJ1-2, with 7 positions matching TRBD1. With V trimmed by 5 bases and J by 7 bases, 7 bases remained unmatched. The CDR3 is 13 residues long. CDR1 MDHEN and CDR2 SYDVKM come from the germline V gene.

The chain combines TRBV5-4 with TRBJ1-2; 10 positions match TRBD1. The J segment lost 3 bases and the V segment lost 4 bases, leaving 6 bases of the junction unmatched. Germline CDR1 SGHNT, CDR2 YYREEE (reference sequence). This CDR3 is built from 15 residues. The CDR3 here is CASSGAGQGYYGYTF. As DNA, the CDR3 is TGTGCCAGCAGCGGAGCGGGACAGGGGTACTATGGCTACACCTTC.

This clone was seen only a few times. The chain combines TRBV28 with TRBJ1-5; no firm D call. Germline CDR1 is MDHEN and CDR2 is SYDVKM. Trimming removed 6 bases from V and 0 bases from J, with 12 bases in between. The CDR3 runs 15 residues. Here the CDR3 reads CASRLIDTSNQPQHF. CDR3 coding DNA: TGTGCCAGCAGATTAATAGACACTAGCAATCAGCCCCAGCATTTT.

In nucleotides, the CDR3 is TGCAGCGTCGCACAGGACAGGGGAGGGACTGAAGCTTTCTTT. It codes for CSVAQDRGGTEAFF. The chain recombines TRBV29-1 with TRBJ1-1; TRBD1 matches at 9 bases. Germline V lookup: CDR1 SQVTM, CDR2 ANQGSEA. V trimming: 6 bases; J trimming: 5 bases; junction bases outside the gene matches: 10. The CDR3 length is 14 residues.

CDR3 DNA: TGCGCCAGCAGCTTAGAAAGCGTTCTAGGCACAGATACGCAGTATTTT. Translated: CASSLESVLGTDTQYF. The chain has TRBV5-1 and TRBJ2-3; D unclear. Germline assignment: CDR1 SGHRS and CDR2 YFSETQ. V lost 2 bases to trimming and J lost 1 base, with 14 bases between them. The CDR3 consists of 16 residues.

The CDR3, as DNA: TGTGCCAGCAGTTACTCAGGGGCCTACGAGCAGTACTTC. Its protein product is CASSYSGAYEQYF. V usage is TRBV6-5 and J usage is TRBJ2-7; perhaps TRBD1 as D (5 bases). The CDR3 length is 13 residues. Germline CDR1 is MNHEY and CDR2 is SVGAGI. V lost 0 bases and J lost 2, with 5 bases in between.

The chain uses TRBV3-1 (or the pseudogene TRBV3-2) and TRBJ1-2; D gene ambiguous. There are 15 residues in the CDR3. Trimming stripped 1 base from V and 6 bases from J, with 15 bases between. Germline CDR1 is LGHDT and CDR2 is YNNKEL (reference sequence). CDR3 nucleotides: TGTGCCAGCAGCCAAGCCATCACTTCGAGGAATGGCTACACCTTC. Protein: CASSQAITSRNGYTF.